These 14 T cell receptor beta chains were sequenced from one sample in a study of blood T cell repertoires in COVID-19. Repertoires were generated with immunoSEQ multiplex PCR, while TCRdb's copy carries only in-frame clones and drops some. The sample lists 70,000 or so clones, around 86% occurring once. The specimen sequenced was peripheral blood. These receptors were collected from a man between 50 and 59 years old with active COVID-19.

The J gene is TRBJ1-5, the V gene TRBV6-6; TRBD1 is a possible D gene (5 bases). CDR1 and CDR2 from the germline V gene are MNHNY and SVGAGI (reference sequence). V dropped 2 bases and J dropped 4 bases, with 9 bases sitting between them. The CDR3 contains 14 residues. CDR3 sequence: CASSYPDINQPQHF. In nucleotides, the CDR3 is TGTGCCAGCAGTTACCCGGACATAAATCAGCCCCAGCATTTT.

The chain combines TRBV24-1 with TRBJ2-1; 7 positions match TRBD1. This CDR3 contains 18 residues. The junction had 15 bases not matched to a gene; V was cut back by 4 bases and J by 4 bases. Germline lookup yields CDR1 KGHDR and CDR2 SFDVKD. Here the CDR3 DNA reads TGTGCCACCAGTGACCCAAAGCTGACCGGGACAGATTACAATGAGCAGTTCTTC. It yields the protein CATSDPKLTGTDYNEQFF.

The rearrangement links TRBV6-5 to TRBJ2-2; D is perhaps TRBD2 (6 bases). CDR1 is MNHEY, CDR2 SVGAGI, per germline. Between the trimmed V and J ends, which lost 8 bases and 3 bases, there was a span of 16 bases. This CDR3 comprises 15 residues. The CDR3 reads CASSEGGDYTGELFF. The CDR3 region has the DNA TGTGCCAGCTCGGAGGGCGGGGATTACACCGGGGAGCTGTTTTTT.

This clone was counted a single time. The genes are TRBV6-5 and TRBJ2-7, with D possibly matching TRBD1 (5 bases). Looked up from germline, CDR1 is MNHEY and CDR2 is SVGAGI. There are 14 residues in the CDR3. The germline V and J ends were trimmed by 2 bases and 1 base, with 9 bases remaining between them. CDR3 bases: TGTGCCAGCAGTTACACAGGTGTGTCCTACGAGCAGTACTTC. Its protein is CASSYTGVSYEQYF.

The genes are TRBV24-1 and TRBJ2-3, with D unresolved. Germline CDR1 and CDR2: KGHDR and SFDVKD. The ends were cut back, 4 bases at V and 3 bases at J, with 13 bases in the middle. The CDR3 length is 15 residues. The CDR3, as DNA: TGTGCCACCAGTGACACTCTAGAGAGTACAGATACGCAGTATTTT. Translated, it gives CATSDTLESTDTQYF.

This clone was counted only a few times. The CDR3 DNA is TGTGCCAGCAGCTTAGATCTGGGAGGGAATTCACCCCTCCACTTT. This codes for CASSLDLGGNSPLHF. V gene TRBV7-8 combines with J gene TRBJ1-6; D is ambiguous. CDR1 is SGHVS, CDR2 FQNEAQ, per germline. The germline V and J ends were trimmed by 1 base and 7 bases, with 11 bases remaining between them. The CDR3 loop spans 15 amino acids.

V gene TRBV6-5 combines with J gene TRBJ1-2, with 9 bases aligning to TRBD1. The CDR3 runs to 14 residues. The V gene's germline CDR1 is MNHEY and CDR2 SVGAGI. The junction had 7 bases not matched to a gene; V was cut back by 4 bases and J by 7 bases. As DNA, the CDR3 is TGTGCCAGCAGTTCCGGGACAGGGATCTTTGGCTACACCTTC. This translates into CASSSGTGIFGYTF.

This rearrangement joins TRBV9 to TRBJ1-4; no definite D call. This CDR3 comprises 15 residues. Germline-derived CDR1 and CDR2 are SGDLS and YYNGEE. Deletions cut 0 bases from V and 2 bases from J, with 8 bases between. DNA of the CDR3: TGTGCCAGCAGCGTAGCGGGTATCACTAATGAAAAACTGTTTTTT. Its translation: CASSVAGITNEKLFF. The complete variable domain, with remaining parts taken from reference TRBV9 and TRBJ1-4, reads DSGVTQTPKHLITATGQRVTLRCSPRSGDLSVYWYQQSLDQGLQFLIQYYNGEERAKGNILERFSAQQFPDLHSELNLSSLELGDSALYFCASSVAGITNEKLFFGSGTQLSVL.

The chain links TRBV3-1 (or the pseudogene TRBV3-2) to TRBJ1-4, with 10 nucleotides matching TRBD1. CDR1 and CDR2 (germline): LGHDT, YNNKEL (reference sequence). The junction had 4 bases not matched to a gene; V was cut back by 4 bases and J by 5 bases. The CDR3 is 15 residues long. CDR3 amino acids: CASSLRTGGNEKLFF. As DNA, the CDR3 is TGTGCCAGCAGCCTCCGGACAGGGGGGAATGAAAAACTGTTTTTT.

The gene calls are TRBV2 and TRBJ2-1; D unresolved. The CDR3 has 14 residues. CDR1 is SNHLY and CDR2 is FYNNEI in the germline V gene. Trimming removed 2 bases from V and 5 bases from J, with 10 bases in between. This chain's CDR3 is CASSEQLRHNEQFF. The CDR3 DNA reads as TGTGCCAGCAGTGAACAACTCCGCCACAATGAGCAGTTCTTC.

This chain joins TRBV19 and TRBJ1-1; D unresolved. There are 13 residues in the CDR3. CDR1 is LNHDA and CDR2 is SQIVND in the germline V gene (reference sequence). V dropped 7 bases and J dropped 1 base, with 10 bases sitting between them. The CDR3 here is CASISSENTEAFF. The CDR3 nucleotides read TGTGCCAGTATCTCCAGTGAGAACACTGAAGCTTTCTTT.

The chain has TRBV27 and TRBJ2-3, with 9 bases identical to TRBD2. CDR3 length: 21 residues. The J segment lost 7 bases and the V segment lost 3 bases, leaving 26 bases of the junction unmatched. Germline V gives CDR1 MNHEY, CDR2 SMNVEV (reference sequence). The CDR3 bases are TGTGCCAGCAGTTTCCTTCCGGTCCTAGCGGGACCCCTCTTCCCGTCCAATACGCAGTATTTT. It translates to CASSFLPVLAGPLFPSNTQYF.

This chain connects TRBV6-5 to TRBJ2-7, with 8 bases identical to TRBD1. The CDR3 spans 14 residues. The V gene end was trimmed by 6 bases and the J gene end by 0 bases; junction bases not matched to a gene: 4. Germline V gene lookup returns CDR1 MNHEY and CDR2 SVGAGI. The CDR3 nucleotides are TGTGCCAGCAGCCGGACAGGGATCTCCTACGAGCAGTACTTC. Its translation is CASSRTGISYEQYF.

The chain links TRBV7-3 to TRBJ2-1; possible D gene TRBD2, 7 bases. Germline V gene lookup returns CDR1 SGHTA and CDR2 FQGTGA. Trimming pared 5 bases from V and 2 bases from J, leaving 16 bases between. This CDR3 has 16 residues. CDR3 region: CASSPKGGVTYNEQFF. In nucleotides, the CDR3 is TGTGCCAGCAGCCCCAAGGGGGGGGTTACCTACAATGAGCAGTTCTTC.